This TCR beta chain was observed in a study of T cells in Graves' hyperthyroidism and ophthalmopathy. Trimming removed 1 base at V and 4 bases at J, with 19 bases between. Germline lookup yields CDR1 LGHDT and CDR2 YNNKEL (reference sequence). The CDR3 loop spans 17 amino acids. General study findings and limits: Most clonotypes expanded in the thyroid (above 0.001) were also present in blood.

RNA transcripts provided the source from which TCR beta CDR3 regions were amplified. TCR CDR3 regions were first amplified by RT-PCR with HTBI primers. Via MiXCR, TCRdb re-called the multiplex PCR reads, giving one row per CDR3 protein. The table records some 760,000 distinct CDR3 sequences, around 13% of them present only once. As to this clonotype: Antigen unknown.

Sequences were obtained from blood. The gene calls are TRBV3-1 and TRBJ1-1; D might be TRBD1 (6 bases). The source of this sequence is a young woman with Graves' hyperthyroidism. The CDR3 DNA sequence: TGTGCCAGCAGCCAAGGTGTTGGGCAGGGGATTTCCACTGAAGCTTTCTTT. Its protein product is CASSQGVGQGISTEAFF.